These T cell receptor beta chains were read from a single sample in a study of OX40 agonist ivuxolimab in advanced cancers. The assay was immunoSEQ multiplex PCR, and TCRdb's table has in-frame clones only and misses some. In the table there are approximately 70,000 clones, 80% to 90% of which are singletons. Sequenced here: CD4+ or CD8+ T cells sorted from blood, sampled in a trial of the OX40 agonist ivuxolimab. Source of these receptors: an adult with an advanced solid tumor such as melanoma, head and neck, liver or kidney cancer. The CDR3 runs from the conserved cysteine through the conserved F or W. D genes are given only for firm matches. Clone sizes are given selectively: once, few, many, or a class where the clone is expanded.

V	J	D	size	CDR3	DNA
TRBV5-1	TRBJ2-1	TRBD1	NA	CASSLNPQQGGNEQFF	TGCGCCAGCAGCTTAAACCCCCAACAGGGGGGCAATGAGCAGTTCTTC
TRBV5-1	TRBJ1-4	NA	NA	CASIEDITNEKLFF	TGCGCCAGCATCGAGGATATTACTAATGAAAAACTGTTTTTT
TRBV18	TRBJ1-2	NA	NA	CASSPDRSYGYTF	TGTGCCAGCTCACCGGACAGAAGCTATGGCTACACCTTC
TRBV5-4	TRBJ2-2	NA	few	CASSLVAQTPTGELFF	TGTGCCAGCAGCTTAGTCGCACAGACACCCACCGGGGAGCTGTTTTTT
TRBV4-3	TRBJ1-2	NA	NA	CASSQFGTWTRGYTF	TGCGCCAGCAGCCAATTCGGGACCTGGACTCGGGGCTACACCTTC
TRBV30	TRBJ2-2	NA	NA	CAWSVGGATGELFF	TGTGCCTGGAGTGTGGGGGGCGCAACCGGGGAGCTGTTTTTT
TRBV19	TRBJ2-5	NA	NA	CASSNRETQYF	TGTGCCAGTAGTAATCGGGAGACCCAGTACTTC
TRBV5-1	TRBJ2-3	TRBD2	NA	CASSRGVDTDTQYF	TGCGCCAGCAGCCGGGGGGTTGACACAGATACGCAGTATTTT
TRBV6-1	TRBJ1-1	NA	once	CASSLMNTEAFF	TGTGCCAGCAGCCTTATGAACACTGAAGCTTTCTTT
TRBV10-2	TRBJ1-2	NA	NA	CASSEVGGGNYGYTF	TGCGCCAGCAGTGAGGTAGGGGGAGGCAACTATGGCTACACCTTC
TRBV6-6	TRBJ2-7	NA	NA	CASSYSKFGSYEQYF	TGTGCCAGCAGTTACTCAAAATTCGGGAGCTACGAGCAGTACTTC